A single sample gave rise to the 7 T cell receptor beta chains below, sequenced in a study of CD8+CD57+ T cells in acquired aplastic anemia (dated by TCRdb to 2016 to 2019). The data were produced on an Illumina HiSeq 2000. TCR beta VDJ combination and CDR3 sequence profiling used genomic DNA as the template. TCRdb applied fastp at Q25 and MiXCR to the public reads, then kept only in-frame beta chains. Each CDR3 protein appears once, grouped with its most common genes and DNA. This sample comprises tens of thousands of distinct CDR3 sequences, around 70% of them detected only once. The ten top clones hold approximately 81% of the sample. Expansion of CD8+CD57+ cells had been shown by flow cytometry in the patients chosen for sequencing. The material sequenced was sorted CD4+, CD8+, or CD8+CD57+ T cells (not recorded which) from PBMCs. The receptors were sampled from a human donor with aplastic anemia.

The chain recombines TRBV4-3 with TRBJ2-5, with 7 bases matching TRBD2. The V gene's germline CDR1 is LGHNA and CDR2 YSLEER. J was trimmed by 5 bases and V by 0 bases; bases with no gene match: 6. The CDR3 is 15 amino acids. The CDR3 loop reads CASSQDGGSYETQYF. The CDR3 DNA reads as TGCGCCAGCAGCCAAGATGGCGGGAGTTATGAGACCCAGTACTTC.

V usage is TRBV19 and J usage is TRBJ1-2, with TRBD1 matching 7 bases. This CDR3 contains 12 residues. The germline gives CDR1 LNHDA, CDR2 SQIVND (reference sequence). V lost 7 bases and J lost 4; bases outside the gene matches: 3. CDR3 in amino acids: CASMEGAYGYTF. Here the CDR3 DNA reads TGTGCCAGTATGGAGGGGGCCTATGGCTACACCTTC.

The rearrangement links TRBV20-1 to TRBJ2-1; 10 bases are a match to TRBD2. Trimming at V came to 0 bases and at J to 8 bases, leaving 4 bases not matched to a gene. The CDR3 covers 14 residues. Per the germline V gene, CDR1 is DFQATT and CDR2 is SNEGSKA (reference sequence). Here the CDR3 DNA reads TGCAGTGCTAGAGACAGCGGGGGGGCCTATGAGCAGTTCTTC. Translation: CSARDSGGAYEQFF.

This chain links TRBV10-3 with TRBJ2-3; D unclear. This CDR3 spans 15 amino acids. Germline V gene sequence: CDR1 ENHRY, CDR2 SYGVKD. V was pared by 3 bases and J by 0 bases, with 10 bases between. The CDR3 sequence: CAISDSSSSTDTQYF. The CDR3 DNA is TGTGCCATCAGTGACAGCTCATCTAGCACAGATACGCAGTATTTT.

V and J are TRBV24-1 and TRBJ1-5; 8 bases fit TRBD1. The CDR3 has 17 residues. V lost 0 bases and J lost 0; bases outside the gene matches: 3. In germline, CDR1 is KGHDR, CDR2 SFDVKD. CDR3 amino acids: CATSDLRTGYSNQPQHF. The DNA for the CDR3 is TGTGCCACCAGTGATTTGAGGACAGGGTATAGCAATCAGCCCCAGCATTTT.

The chain has TRBV24-1 and TRBJ2-3; TRBD2 might be the D (5 bases). The length of the CDR3 is 15 residues. CDR1 and CDR2 from the germline V gene are KGHDR and SFDVKD. Trimming stripped 5 bases from V and 1 base from J, with 12 bases between. For the CDR3, the DNA is TGTGCCACCAGTGGGGTGGGAGTAGGCACAGATACGCAGTATTTT. This translates into CATSGVGVGTDTQYF.

The chain uses TRBV7-2 and TRBJ1-1; D gene unclear. CDR3 length: 11 amino acids. Germline V CDR1 and CDR2: SGHTA, FQGNSA. V shed 6 bases and J shed 8 bases, with 10 bases lying between them. The CDR3 DNA is TGTGCCAGCAGTTCCCTGAGGGAAGCTTTCTTT. Translation gives CASSSLREAFF.